These T cell receptor beta chains were read from a single sample in a study of blood T cell repertoires in COVID-19. Sequencing used immunoSEQ multiplex PCR; TCRdb keeps in-frame clones, though not all of them. The sample has about 180,000 clones, approximately 83% seen once; the top ten hold roughly 9.8%. The specimen was peripheral blood. These receptors came from a human donor with active or convalescent COVID-19. The donor label of this sample is uncertain. The conserved cysteine and the conserved F or W are not part of the CDR3 here. Fields, in order: V gene, J gene, CDR3 protein.

V gene: TRBV7-9
J gene: TRBJ1-1
CDR3 protein: ASSLARQGTEAF

V gene: TRBV28
J gene: TRBJ1-5
CDR3 protein: ASSSRDKPQH

V gene: TRBV11-1
J gene: TRBJ2-1
CDR3 protein: ASIGRGRVYNEQF

V gene: TRBV13
J gene: TRBJ1-3
CDR3 protein: ASSRDRDRNTIY

V gene: TRBV5-6
J gene: TRBJ2-1
CDR3 protein: ASSLGLANEQF

V gene: TRBV6-5
J gene: TRBJ1-4
CDR3 protein: ASNAEGGQEKLF

V gene: TRBV23-1
J gene: TRBJ1-4
CDR3 protein: ASRPPGLLREKLF

V gene: TRBV6-2/TRBV6-3
J gene: TRBJ1-5
CDR3 protein: ASSYSPGEPQH

V gene: TRBV6-4
J gene: TRBJ2-1
CDR3 protein: ASSDSAGANNEQF

V gene: TRBV6-5
J gene: TRBJ1-2
CDR3 protein: ASSPLKVEPYGYT

V gene: TRBV9
J gene: TRBJ2-3
CDR3 protein: ASSVVGDRGNTDTQY

V gene: TRBV6-2/TRBV6-3
J gene: TRBJ1-3
CDR3 protein: ASSQDQGNTIY

V gene: TRBV4-1
J gene: TRBJ1-1
CDR3 protein: ASSLWEGLGTEAF

V gene: TRBV19
J gene: TRBJ1-2
CDR3 protein: ASRDRGHDGYT

V gene: TRBV21-1
J gene: TRBJ1-2
CDR3 protein: ASNSDRGVYGYT

V gene: TRBV7-2
J gene: TRBJ1-2
CDR3 protein: ASSSGARGRNGYT

V gene: TRBV7-6
J gene: TRBJ2-5
CDR3 protein: ASSLVTGFQETQY

V gene: TRBV11-3
J gene: TRBJ2-5
CDR3 protein: ASSLSRQGQSETQY

V gene: TRBV5-6
J gene: TRBJ2-1
CDR3 protein: ASSLEMGTTYNEQF

V gene: TRBV24-1
J gene: TRBJ2-5
CDR3 protein: ATSDLRRGNQETQY

V gene: TRBV6-2/TRBV6-3
J gene: TRBJ1-6
CDR3 protein: ASSSAGQGVGPLH

V gene: TRBV27
J gene: TRBJ2-4
CDR3 protein: ASQGARDIQY